This TCR beta chain was documented in a study of shared clonotypes between healthy human individuals. V shed 6 bases and J 8 bases; nucleotides not matched to a gene: 4. This CDR3 contains 12 residues. Germline V gives CDR1 ENHRY, CDR2 SYGVKD. Each PCR replicate from the sorted subsets contained 200 to 250 ng DNA, which is 25,000 to 30,000 T cell genomes. Clones were read by immunoSEQ multiplex PCR, and TCRdb kept only the in-frame ones, dropping some. This sample has nearly 1,000,000 clones; 76% occur once, and the top ten carry around 1.4%. Regarding the study as a whole: Sharing across four donors was seen in 4% to 6.5% of naive CD4 clonotypes. Only blood was sampled; tissue repertoires likely differ.

Points on this clone: Antigen unknown.

The receptor comes from a man aged 18 to 30 in good health. The sequenced sample was memory CD4+ T cells sorted from blood. Sample subset: CD45RA-negative fraction. The chain employs TRBV10-3 and TRBJ2-1, with 7 nucleotides matching TRBD1. The DNA of the CDR3 is TGTGCCATCAGAAGACAGGGCGATGAGCAGTTCTTC. Translation: CAIRRQGDEQFF.